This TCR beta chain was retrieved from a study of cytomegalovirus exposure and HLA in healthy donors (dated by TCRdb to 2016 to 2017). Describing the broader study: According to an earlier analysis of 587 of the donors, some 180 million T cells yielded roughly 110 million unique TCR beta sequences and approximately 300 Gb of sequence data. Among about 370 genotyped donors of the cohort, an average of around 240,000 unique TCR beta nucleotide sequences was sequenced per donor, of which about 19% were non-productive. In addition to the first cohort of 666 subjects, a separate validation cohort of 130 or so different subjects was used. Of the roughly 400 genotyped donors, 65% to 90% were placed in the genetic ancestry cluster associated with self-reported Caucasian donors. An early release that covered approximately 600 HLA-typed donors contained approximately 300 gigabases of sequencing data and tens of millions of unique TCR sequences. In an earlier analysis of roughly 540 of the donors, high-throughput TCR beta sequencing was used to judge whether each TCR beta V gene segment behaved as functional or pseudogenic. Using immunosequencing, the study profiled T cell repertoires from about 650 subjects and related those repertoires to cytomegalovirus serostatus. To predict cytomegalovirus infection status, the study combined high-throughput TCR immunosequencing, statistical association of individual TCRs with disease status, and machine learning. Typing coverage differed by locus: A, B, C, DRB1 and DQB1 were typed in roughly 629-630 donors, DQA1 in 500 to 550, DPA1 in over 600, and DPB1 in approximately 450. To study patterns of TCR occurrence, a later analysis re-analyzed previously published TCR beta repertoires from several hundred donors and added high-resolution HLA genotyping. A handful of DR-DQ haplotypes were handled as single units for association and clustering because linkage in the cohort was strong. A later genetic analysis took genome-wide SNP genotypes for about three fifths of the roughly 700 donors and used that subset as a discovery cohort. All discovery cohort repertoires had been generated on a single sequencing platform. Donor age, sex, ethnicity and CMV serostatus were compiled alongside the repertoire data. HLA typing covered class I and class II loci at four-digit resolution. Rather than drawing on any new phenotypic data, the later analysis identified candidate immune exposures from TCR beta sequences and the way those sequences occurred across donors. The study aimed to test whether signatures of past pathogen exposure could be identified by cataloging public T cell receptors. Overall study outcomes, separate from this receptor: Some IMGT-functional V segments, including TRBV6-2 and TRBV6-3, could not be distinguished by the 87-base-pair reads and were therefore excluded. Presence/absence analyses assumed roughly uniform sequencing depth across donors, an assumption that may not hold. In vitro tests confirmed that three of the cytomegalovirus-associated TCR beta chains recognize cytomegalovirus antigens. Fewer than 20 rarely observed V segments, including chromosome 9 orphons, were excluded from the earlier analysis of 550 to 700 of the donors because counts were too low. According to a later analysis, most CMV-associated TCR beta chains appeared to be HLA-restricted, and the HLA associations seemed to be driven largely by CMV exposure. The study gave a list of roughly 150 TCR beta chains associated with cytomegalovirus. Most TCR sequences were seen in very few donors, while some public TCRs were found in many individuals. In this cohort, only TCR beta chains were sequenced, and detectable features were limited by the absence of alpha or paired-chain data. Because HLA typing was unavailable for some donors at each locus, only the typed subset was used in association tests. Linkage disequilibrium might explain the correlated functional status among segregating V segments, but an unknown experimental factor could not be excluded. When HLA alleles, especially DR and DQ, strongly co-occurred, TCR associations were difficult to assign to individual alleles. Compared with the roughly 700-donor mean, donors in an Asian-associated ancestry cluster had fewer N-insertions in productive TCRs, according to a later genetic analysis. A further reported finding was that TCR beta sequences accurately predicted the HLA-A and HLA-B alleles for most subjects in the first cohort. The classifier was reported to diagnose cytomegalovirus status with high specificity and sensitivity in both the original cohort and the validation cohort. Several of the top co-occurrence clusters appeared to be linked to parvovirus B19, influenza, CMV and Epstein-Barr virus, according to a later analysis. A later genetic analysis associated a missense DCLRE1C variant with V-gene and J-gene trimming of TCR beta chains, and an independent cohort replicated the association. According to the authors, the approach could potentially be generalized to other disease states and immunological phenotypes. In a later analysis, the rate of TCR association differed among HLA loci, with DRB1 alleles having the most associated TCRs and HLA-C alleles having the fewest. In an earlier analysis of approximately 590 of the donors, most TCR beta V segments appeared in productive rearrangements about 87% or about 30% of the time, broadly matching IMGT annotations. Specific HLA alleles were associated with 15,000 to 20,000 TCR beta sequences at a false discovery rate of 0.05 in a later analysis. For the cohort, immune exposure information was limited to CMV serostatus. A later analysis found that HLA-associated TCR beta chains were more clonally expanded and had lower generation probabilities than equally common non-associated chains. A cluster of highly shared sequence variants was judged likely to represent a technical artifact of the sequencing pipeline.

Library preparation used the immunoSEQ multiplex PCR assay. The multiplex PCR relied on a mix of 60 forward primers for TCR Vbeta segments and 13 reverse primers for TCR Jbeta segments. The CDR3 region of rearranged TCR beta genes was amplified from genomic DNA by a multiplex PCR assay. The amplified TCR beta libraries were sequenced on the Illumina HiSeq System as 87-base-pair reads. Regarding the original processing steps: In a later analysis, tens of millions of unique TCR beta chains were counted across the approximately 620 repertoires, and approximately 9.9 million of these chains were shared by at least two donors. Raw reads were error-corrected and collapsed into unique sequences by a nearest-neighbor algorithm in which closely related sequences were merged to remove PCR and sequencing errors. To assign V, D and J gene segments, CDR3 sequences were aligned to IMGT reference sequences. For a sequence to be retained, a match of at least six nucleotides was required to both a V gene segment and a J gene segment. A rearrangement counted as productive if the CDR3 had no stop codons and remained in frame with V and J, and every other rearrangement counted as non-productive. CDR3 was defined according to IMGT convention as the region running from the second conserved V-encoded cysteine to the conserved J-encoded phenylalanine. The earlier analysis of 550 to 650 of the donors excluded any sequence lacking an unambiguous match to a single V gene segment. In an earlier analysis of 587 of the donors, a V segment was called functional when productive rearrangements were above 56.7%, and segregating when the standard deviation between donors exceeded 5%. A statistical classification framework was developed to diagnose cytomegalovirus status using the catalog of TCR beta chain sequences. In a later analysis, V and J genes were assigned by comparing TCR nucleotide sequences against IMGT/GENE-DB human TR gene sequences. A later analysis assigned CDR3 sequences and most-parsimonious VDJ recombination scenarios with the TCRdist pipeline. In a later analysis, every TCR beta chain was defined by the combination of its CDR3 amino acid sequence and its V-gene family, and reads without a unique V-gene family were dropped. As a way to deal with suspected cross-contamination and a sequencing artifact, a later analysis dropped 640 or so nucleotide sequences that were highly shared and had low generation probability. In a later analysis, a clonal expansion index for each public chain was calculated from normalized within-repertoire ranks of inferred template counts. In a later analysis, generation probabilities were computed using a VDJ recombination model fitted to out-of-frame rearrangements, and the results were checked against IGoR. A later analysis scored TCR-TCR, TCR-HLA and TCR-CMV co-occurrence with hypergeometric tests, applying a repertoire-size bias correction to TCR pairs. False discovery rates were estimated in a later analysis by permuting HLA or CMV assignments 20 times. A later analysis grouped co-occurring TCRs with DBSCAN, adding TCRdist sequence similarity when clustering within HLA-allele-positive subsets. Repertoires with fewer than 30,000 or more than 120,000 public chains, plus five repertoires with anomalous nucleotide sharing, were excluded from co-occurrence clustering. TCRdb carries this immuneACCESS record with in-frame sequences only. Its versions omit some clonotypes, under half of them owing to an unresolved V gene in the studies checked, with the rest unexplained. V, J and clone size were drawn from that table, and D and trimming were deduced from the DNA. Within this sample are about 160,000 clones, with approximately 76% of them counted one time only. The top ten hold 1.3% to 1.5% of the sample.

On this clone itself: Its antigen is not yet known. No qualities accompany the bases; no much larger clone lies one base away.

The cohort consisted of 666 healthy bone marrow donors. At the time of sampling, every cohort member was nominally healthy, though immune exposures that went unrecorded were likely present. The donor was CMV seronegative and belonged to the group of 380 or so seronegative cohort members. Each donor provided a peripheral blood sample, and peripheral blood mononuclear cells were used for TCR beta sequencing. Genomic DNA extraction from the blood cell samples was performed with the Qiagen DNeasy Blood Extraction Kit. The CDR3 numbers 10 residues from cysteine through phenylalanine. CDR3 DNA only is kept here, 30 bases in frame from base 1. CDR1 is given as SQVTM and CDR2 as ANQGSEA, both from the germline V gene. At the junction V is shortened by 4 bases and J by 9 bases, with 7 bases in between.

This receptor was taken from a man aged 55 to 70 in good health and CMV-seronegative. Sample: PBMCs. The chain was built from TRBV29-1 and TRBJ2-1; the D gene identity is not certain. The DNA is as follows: TGCAGCGTTGGCGGTGGTGAGCAGTTCTTC. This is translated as CSVGGGEQFF.